Each of the 9 T cell receptor beta chains below was sequenced from the same sample in a study of T cell repertoires in aging, cancer and after chemotherapy. Multiplex touch-down PCR with TRB-A/B primers amplified rearranged V-D-J TRB sequences. MiXCR, applied by TCRdb to the multiplex PCR reads, yields one record per CDR3 protein. The profile shows 13,000 or so distinct CDR3 sequences, under 30% of them singletons. The template was genomic DNA from peripheral blood, not RNA. Material: blood. The receptors stem from a human donor in good health.

The rearrangement uses TRBV7-3 and TRBJ2-1, with D possibly being TRBD2 (7 bases). Trimming shortened V by 4 bases and J by 2 bases, and 15 bases separated the two germline ends. Germline loops: CDR1 SGHTA, CDR2 FQGTGA. The length of the CDR3 is 16 residues. The CDR3 sequence is CASSSGGGGPYNEQFF. The DNA for the CDR3 is TGTGCCAGCAGCTCTGGAGGGGGGGGGCCCTACAATGAGCAGTTCTTC. Together with reference TRBV7-3 and TRBJ2-1, the CDR3 gives the full variable domain: GAGVSQTPSNKVTEKGKYVELRCDPISGHTALYWYRQSLGQGPEFLIYFQGTGAADDSGLPNDRFFAVRPEGSVSTLKIQRTERGDSAVYLCASSSGGGGPYNEQFFGPGTRLTVL.

The chain uses TRBV11-2 and TRBJ2-2; tentative D call: TRBD1 (6 bases). V was clipped by 5 bases and J by 5 bases, with 12 bases between them. Germline V gives CDR1 SGHAT, CDR2 FQNNGV. The CDR3 loop spans 14 amino acids. The CDR3 here is CASSTNQGTGELFF. CDR3 sequence (DNA): TGTGCCAGCAGCACCAACCAGGGGACCGGGGAGCTGTTTTTT.

The CDR3 is CASSYPGAYNSPLHF. CDR3 sequence (DNA): TGTGCCAGCAGTTATCCCGGGGCCTATAATTCACCCCTCCACTTT. The chain joins TRBV6-2 or TRBV6-3 to TRBJ1-6; D not certain. Looked up from germline, CDR1 is MNHEY and CDR2 is SVGEGT. The V gene lost 3 bases and the J gene lost 2 bases, with 8 bases spanning the gap. This CDR3 has 15 amino acids.

This clonotype came up once. This sequence joins TRBV12-5 and TRBJ2-7; D unclear. The CDR3 covers 14 residues. Germline CDR1 is LGHNT and CDR2 is FRNRAP. V shed 1 base and J shed 5 bases, with 12 bases lying between them. DNA for the CDR3: TGTGCTAGTGGTTTGGCTAGGGTCGCGGACGAGCAGTACTTC. Encoded protein: CASGLARVADEQYF.

The chain combines TRBV6-5 with TRBJ1-2; 11 nucleotides line up with TRBD1. The ends lost 6 bases at V and 4 bases at J; junction bases unmatched: 4. This CDR3 region has 14 residues. Germline V lookup: CDR1 MNHEY, CDR2 SVGAGI. The CDR3 region is CASRLGQGVYGYTF. The CDR3 coding sequence is TGTGCCAGCAGGTTGGGACAGGGGGTCTATGGCTACACCTTC.

The chain uses TRBV9 and TRBJ2-7, with 7 bases aligning to TRBD1. The ends lost 0 bases at V and 5 bases at J; junction bases unmatched: 5. Per the germline V gene, CDR1 is SGDLS and CDR2 is YYNGEE. This CDR3 comprises 14 residues. The CDR3 reads CASSVGGTANEQYF. Here the CDR3 DNA reads TGTGCCAGCAGCGTAGGAGGGACAGCGAACGAGCAGTACTTC.

The J gene is TRBJ1-1, the V gene TRBV4-1, with 7 bases identical to TRBD1. Germline CDR1 reads MGHRA; CDR2 reads YSYEKL. V lost 5 bases to trimming and J lost 8 bases; unmatched junction nucleotides: 11. CDR3 length equals 14 residues. CDR3 nucleotide sequence: TGCGCCAGCAGCTCAAGGACAGGAGGATCGGAAGCTTTCTTT. Its translation: CASSSRTGGSEAFF.

The chain uses TRBV7-2 and TRBJ1-1; possible D gene TRBD1, 5 bases. Per the germline V gene, CDR1 is SGHTA and CDR2 is FQGNSA. The CDR3 consists of 15 residues. V gave up 5 bases and J gave up 2 bases, with 15 bases separating them. CDR3 coding DNA: TGTGCCAGCAGCCCTCGGGACGGGTTAAACACTGAAGCTTTCTTT. It yields the protein CASSPRDGLNTEAFF. Full variable domain (outside the CDR3, taken from reference TRBV7-2 and TRBJ1-1): GAGVSQSPSNKVTEKGKDVELRCDPISGHTALYWYRQSLGQGLEFLIYFQGNSAPDKSGLPSDRFSAERTGGSVSTLTIQRTQQEDSAVYLCASSPRDGLNTEAFFGQGTRLTVV.

About this clonotype: A junction end diverges from the germline sequence, so it may reflect a read error. The chain uses TRBV20-1 and TRBJ2-2; possible D gene TRBD2, 6 bases. Looked up from germline, CDR1 is DFQATT and CDR2 is SNEGSKA (reference sequence). This CDR3 spans 13 amino acids. The CDR3 DNA reads TGCAGTCCTAGGAGGGTGGAGGACGGGGAGCTGTTTTTT. Amino acids: CSPRRVEDGELFF.